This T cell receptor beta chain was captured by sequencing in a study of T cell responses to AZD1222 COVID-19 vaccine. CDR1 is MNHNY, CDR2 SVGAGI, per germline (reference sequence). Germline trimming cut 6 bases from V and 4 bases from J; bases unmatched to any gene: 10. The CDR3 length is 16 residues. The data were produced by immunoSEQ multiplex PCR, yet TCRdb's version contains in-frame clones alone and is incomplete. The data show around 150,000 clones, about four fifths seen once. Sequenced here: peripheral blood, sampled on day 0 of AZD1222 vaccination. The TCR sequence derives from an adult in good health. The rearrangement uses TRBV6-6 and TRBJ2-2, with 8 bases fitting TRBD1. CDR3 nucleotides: TGTGCCAGCAGGAACTCCGGGACAGGTTTCACCGGGGAGCTGTTTTTT. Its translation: CASRNSGTGFTGELFF.